These 18 T cell receptor beta chains were all obtained from the same sample, sequenced in a study of T cells in Graves' hyperthyroidism and ophthalmopathy. It was RNA transcripts that yielded the amplified TCR beta CDR3 regions. Using the HTBI primer set, a first-round RT-PCR was run on the TCR CDR3. One entry per CDR3 protein, called by TCRdb with MiXCR from the multiplex PCR reads. The sample includes 550,000 to 850,000 distinct CDR3 sequences, 18% of them seen just once. Sequencing input: blood. The receptors were gathered from a woman aged 50 to 65 with Graves' hyperthyroidism that later progressed to Graves' ophthalmopathy.

This clonotype turned up a few times. V is TRBV6-1 and J is TRBJ1-1; D not certain. Germline V lookup: CDR1 MNHNS, CDR2 SASEGT. The germline V and J ends were trimmed by 4 bases and 0 bases, with 9 bases remaining between them. The CDR3 runs 14 residues. The CDR3 DNA is TGTGCCAGCAGTGCACACACAGTGAACACTGAAGCTTTCTTT. Protein product: CASSAHTVNTEAFF.

This chain joins TRBV7-6 and TRBJ1-2; D possibly corresponds to TRBD1 (5 bases). Germline V lookup: CDR1 SGHVS, CDR2 FNYEAQ. The CDR3 spans 16 residues. With 6 bases removed from V and 2 bases from J, the gap between germline ends came to 19 bases. CDR3 sequence (DNA): TGTGCCAGCAGTCCCCGGCCGGGACGGCCGAACTATGGCTACACCTTC. It encodes CASSPRPGRPNYGYTF.

This chain connects TRBV5-6 to TRBJ1-1; no firm D call. Germline loops: CDR1 SGHDT, CDR2 YYEEEE. The CDR3 consists of 15 residues. Trimming took off 0 bases at V and 0 bases at J, with 9 bases between the two ends. The CDR3 loop is CASSLASGMNTEAFF. The CDR3 nucleotides are TGTGCCAGCAGCTTGGCGTCAGGTATGAACACTGAAGCTTTCTTT.

This clonotype was found many times. The rearrangement uses TRBV3-1 and TRBJ2-2; D is unclear. This CDR3 is 14 amino acids long. CDR1 and CDR2 (germline): LGHDT, YNNKEL (reference sequence). V dropped 1 base and J dropped 0 bases, with 3 bases sitting between them. The CDR3 region is CASSQASNTGELFF. The DNA of the CDR3 is TGTGCCAGCAGCCAAGCCTCGAACACCGGGGAGCTGTTTTTT.

This clonotype occurred many times. The genes are TRBV11-2 and TRBJ2-2, with 11 bases fitting TRBD1. Germline-derived CDR1 and CDR2 are SGHAT and FQNNGV. There are 17 residues in the CDR3. J was trimmed by 5 bases and V by 5 bases; bases with no gene match: 10. CDR3 protein: CASSLGEGTGGTGELFF. CDR3 bases: TGTGCCAGCAGCCTCGGCGAGGGGACAGGGGGAACCGGGGAGCTGTTTTTT.

The chain combines TRBV12-3 or TRBV12-4 with TRBJ1-4; TRBD1 matches at 7 bases. The CDR3 has 14 residues. V shed 9 bases and J 6 bases; nucleotides not matched to a gene: 10. The CDR3 DNA follows: TGTGCCAGTGTCCAGGGGGGACGGGATGAAAAACTGTTTTTT. Translated, it gives CASVQGGRDEKLFF.

This clonotype was counted many times. The chain recombines TRBV12-3 or TRBV12-4 with TRBJ2-5, with a tentative D call TRBD2 (7 bases). The V end lost 2 bases, the J end lost 5 bases, and 15 bases lay between the germline ends. This CDR3 comprises 15 residues. The CDR3: CASSLMGGPDETQYF. CDR3 coding DNA: TGTGCCAGCAGTTTAATGGGGGGGCCGGATGAGACCCAGTACTTC.

This chain joins TRBV6-1 and TRBJ1-1, with D tentatively TRBD1 (5 bases). Trimming removed 2 bases at V and 10 bases at J, with 11 bases between. The CDR3 spans 12 residues. CDR1 is MNHNS and CDR2 is SASEGT in the germline V gene. The CDR3 nucleotides read TGTGCCAGCAGTGAACGTGGGGCCCTAGCTTTCTTT. The encoded protein is CASSERGALAFF.

This clonotype was counted a few times. This chain connects TRBV5-1 to TRBJ1-1; D unresolved. V lost 2 bases and J lost 5, with 13 bases in between. This CDR3 has 14 residues. Germline-derived CDR1 and CDR2 are SGHRS and YFSETQ. For the CDR3, the DNA is TGCGCCAGCAGCTTCGGGCAGCGCTCTACTGAAGCTTTCTTT. Residues: CASSFGQRSTEAFF.

This clonotype was recorded at least ten times. The rearrangement joins TRBV2 to TRBJ1-5; no reliable D call. Germline CDR1 SNHLY, CDR2 FYNNEI. The CDR3 is 14 amino acids. V was pared by 7 bases and J by 2 bases, with 12 bases between. The CDR3 loop reads CASNLLRGNQPQHF. The CDR3 nucleotides read TGTGCCAGCAACCTACTCCGGGGCAATCAGCCCCAGCATTTT.

This clonotype was found a few times. Compared with germline, one end of the junction differs, possibly owing to a read error. This chain connects TRBV6-1 to TRBJ1-3; D not certain. The CDR3 has 15 residues. The germline CDR1 and CDR2 sequences are MNHNS and SASEGT. CDR3 protein: CASSYGPSSGSTIYF. The CDR3 DNA reads TGTGCCAGCAGTTATGGGCCGAGCTCTGGAAGCACCATATATTTT.

In this sample, this clonotype turned up many times. The V gene is TRBV9, the J gene TRBJ2-7; TRBD1 matches at 7 bases. CDR1 is SGDLS and CDR2 is YYNGEE in the germline V gene. This CDR3 is built from 13 residues. With 5 bases clipped from V and 5 bases from J, the junction kept 7 bases outside the gene matches. This chain's CDR3 is CASSTGAGDEQYF. The CDR3 DNA follows: TGTGCCAGCAGTACAGGGGCTGGGGACGAGCAGTACTTC. Drawing the rest from reference TRBV9 and TRBJ2-7, the complete variable domain is DSGVTQTPKHLITATGQRVTLRCSPRSGDLSVYWYQQSLDQGLQFLIQYYNGEERAKGNILERFSAQQFPDLHSELNLSSLELGDSALYFCASSTGAGDEQYFGPGTRLTVT.

This clonotype was recorded at least ten times. The chain links TRBV20-1 to TRBJ2-6; D gene ambiguous. The CDR3 is 14 residues long. V lost 5 bases and J lost 4, with 12 bases in between. Per germline, CDR1 DFQATT and CDR2 SNEGSKA (reference sequence). The CDR3, as DNA: TGCAGTGCTCCACGGGTCTCCGGGGCCAACGTCCTGACTTTC. This translates into CSAPRVSGANVLTF.

This clonotype was seen many times. This sequence joins TRBV20-1 and TRBJ2-7, with 9 positions matching TRBD2. Per the germline V gene, CDR1 is DFQATT and CDR2 is SNEGSKA (reference sequence). The CDR3 consists of 15 residues. V was pared by 6 bases and J by 4 bases, with 13 bases of the junction left unmatched. Written as DNA, the CDR3 is TGCAGTGCGCCCAGCGCCCTAGCGGGGTTGTACGAGCAGTACTTC. Translated, it gives CSAPSALAGLYEQYF.

The rearrangement links TRBV7-8 to TRBJ2-2; 7 bases match TRBD2. Germline CDR1 and CDR2: SGHVS and FQNEAQ. The CDR3 is 15 amino acids. J was trimmed by 1 base and V by 6 bases; bases with no gene match: 5. This CDR3 reads CASRTSGVNTGELFF. For the CDR3, the DNA is TGTGCCAGCAGAACCAGCGGGGTGAACACCGGGGAGCTGTTTTTT.

The J gene is TRBJ1-1, the V gene TRBV5-4; a possible D gene is TRBD1 (6 bases). The CDR3 contains 17 residues. Germline values: CDR1 SGHNT, CDR2 YYREEE (reference sequence). V was cut by 4 bases and J by 1 base, with 20 bases left in between. DNA of the CDR3: TGTGCCAGCAGCCCCGAAGGCGGGGGCTGGAGGAACACTGAAGCTTTCTTT. It encodes CASSPEGGGWRNTEAFF.

This clonotype was picked up many times. The chain links TRBV7-6 to TRBJ2-3; D may match TRBD1 or TRBD2 (6 bases each). The CDR3 spans 12 residues. The V and J ends lost 5 bases and 8 bases respectively, with 11 bases between them. The germline V gene encodes CDR1 SGHVS and CDR2 FNYEAQ. The CDR3 sequence: CASSRSGATQYF. Written as DNA, the CDR3 is TGTGCCAGCAGCCGCTCGGGGGCTACGCAGTATTTT. The entire variable domain, with the rest obtained from reference TRBV7-6 and TRBJ2-3, is as follows: GAGVSQSPRYKVTKRGQDVALRCDPISGHVSLYWYRQALGQGPEFLTYFNYEAQQDKSGLPNDRFSAERPEGSISTLTIQRTEQRDSAMYRCASSRSGATQYFGPGTRLTVL.

A few counts support this clonotype. The genes are TRBV11-3 and TRBJ2-3; possibly TRBD1 for D (5 bases). Germline-derived CDR1 and CDR2 are SGHNT and YENEEA. The CDR3 totals 15 residues. The ends were cut back, 5 bases at V and 3 bases at J, with 15 bases in the middle. The CDR3 loop reads CASSPKGLGTDTQYF. CDR3 in DNA: TGTGCCAGCAGCCCTAAGGGGCTTGGGACAGATACGCAGTATTTT.